This T cell receptor beta chain was obtained from a study of cytomegalovirus exposure and HLA in healthy donors. As for the study in general: Membership in the Caucasian-associated ancestry cluster was found for 81% of approximately 400 genotyped donors.

CDR3 length: 16 residues. Germline V gene sequence: CDR1 GTSNPN, CDR2 SVGIG (reference sequence). V was pared by 3 bases and J by 6 bases, with 21 bases between. The PCR made use of 60 Vbeta and 13 Jbeta primers. TCRdb's copy holds only in-frame clones and misses some; the assay was immunoSEQ multiplex PCR. The sample totals roughly 120,000 clones. Regarding this clone: Antigen specificity is unknown.

General observations from the study: Reports indicated that the classifier achieved high specificity and sensitivity in diagnosing cytomegalovirus status.

This sequence was found in a man aged 30-40 years in good health and CMV-seronegative. V is TRBV30 and J is TRBJ1-3; D not resolved. The material sequenced was PBMCs. The CDR3 sequence is CAWSNKWASGVNTIYF. The CDR3 coding sequence is TGTGCCTGGAGCAATAAGTGGGCCTCCGGTGTAAACACCATATATTTT.